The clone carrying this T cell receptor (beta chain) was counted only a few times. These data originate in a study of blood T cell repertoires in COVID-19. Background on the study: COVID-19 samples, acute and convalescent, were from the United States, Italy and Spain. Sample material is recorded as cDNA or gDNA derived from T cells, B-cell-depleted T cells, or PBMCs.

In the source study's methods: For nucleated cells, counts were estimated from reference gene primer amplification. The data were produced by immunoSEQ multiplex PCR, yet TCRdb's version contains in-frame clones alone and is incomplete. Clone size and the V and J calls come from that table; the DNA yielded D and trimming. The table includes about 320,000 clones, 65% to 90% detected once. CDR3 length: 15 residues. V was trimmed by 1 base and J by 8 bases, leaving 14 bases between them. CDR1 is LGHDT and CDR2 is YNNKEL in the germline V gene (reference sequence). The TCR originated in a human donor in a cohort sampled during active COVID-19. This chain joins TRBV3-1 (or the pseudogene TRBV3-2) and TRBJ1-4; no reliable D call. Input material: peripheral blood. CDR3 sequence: CASSQGIPVGEKLFF. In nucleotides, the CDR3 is TGTGCCAGCAGCCAAGGGATCCCAGTGGGCGAAAAACTGTTTTTT.